Listed here are 27 T cell receptor beta chains from one sample, sequenced in a study of T cell changes during pregnancy in multiple sclerosis. Clones were read by immunoSEQ multiplex PCR, and TCRdb kept only the in-frame ones, dropping some. The table shows 33,000 or so clones, with about 91% occurring only once. The source material was CD8+ T cells from peripheral blood mononuclear cells, sampled in the second trimester of pregnancy. The receptors here all came from a female donor with multiple sclerosis, enrolled in a pregnancy study.

The chain links TRBV18 to TRBJ2-5; 9 nucleotides match TRBD2. This CDR3 is built from 16 residues. V lost 2 bases to trimming and J lost 6 bases; unmatched junction nucleotides: 10. The germline V gene encodes CDR1 KGHSH and CDR2 LQKENI. CDR3 DNA sequence: TGTGCCAGCTCACCAGATAGCGGGAGCTTTCCAAAGACCCAGTACTTC. Encoded protein: CASSPDSGSFPKTQYF.

This chain uses TRBV4-3 with TRBJ1-4; TRBD1 agrees at 7 bases. Trimming cost V 0 bases and J 8 bases; bases outside gene matches: 9. The CDR3 runs 16 residues. The germline CDR1 and CDR2 sequences are LGHNA and YSLEER. For the CDR3, the DNA is TGCGCCAGCAGCCAAGATCGTAGAACAGGGGTGGAAAAACTGTTTTTT. It is translated as CASSQDRRTGVEKLFF.

The CDR3 region has the DNA TGTGCCAGCAGCGCCCAATACGGGAGTACATCCTACAATGAGCAGTTCTTC. The encoded protein is CASSAQYGSTSYNEQFF. The rearrangement joins TRBV9 to TRBJ2-1; TRBD2 might be the D (6 bases). CDR1 and CDR2 from the germline V gene are SGDLS and YYNGEE. V shed 3 bases and J shed 1 base, with 17 bases lying between them. The CDR3 has 17 residues.

The chain uses TRBV19 and TRBJ2-6, with 7 bases that match TRBD1. This CDR3 is built from 16 residues. Trimming cost V 5 bases and J 4 bases; bases outside gene matches: 8. The germline CDR1 and CDR2 sequences are LNHDA and SQIVND (reference sequence). The CDR3 is CASSLTGAPGANVLTF. CDR3 sequence (DNA): TGTGCCAGTAGTCTCACAGGGGCTCCCGGGGCCAACGTCCTGACTTTC.

The rearrangement joins TRBV6-5 to TRBJ2-3; no firm D call. CDR1 is MNHEY and CDR2 is SVGAGI in the germline V gene. V lost 6 bases, J lost 1 base, and 8 bases lay in between. The CDR3 consists of 13 residues. CDR3 in amino acids: CASRRHGTDTQYF. DNA of the CDR3: TGTGCCAGCAGACGACATGGCACAGATACGCAGTATTTT.

This chain joins TRBV29-1 and TRBJ2-3; 9 bases match TRBD2. V gave up 0 bases and J gave up 2 bases; unmatched junction bases: 6. This CDR3 contains 16 residues. Germline loops: CDR1 SQVTM, CDR2 ANQGSEA. The CDR3 nucleotides read TGCAGCGTTGAAGAGTATCGACTAGCGGCCACAGATACGCAGTATTTT. It encodes CSVEEYRLAATDTQYF.

The V gene is TRBV2, the J gene TRBJ2-5; 8 bases fit TRBD2. The CDR3 sequence is 15 residues long. V was pared by 8 bases and J by 11 bases, with 19 bases of the junction left unmatched. The V gene's germline CDR1 is SNHLY and CDR2 FYNNEI. This CDR3 reads CASVRWREVPREQYF. CDR3 DNA: TGTGCCAGCGTAAGATGGCGGGAGGTGCCTAGGGAGCAGTACTTC.

The V gene is TRBV7-9, the J gene TRBJ2-7; D is perhaps TRBD2 (6 bases). The V end was cut by 5 bases, the J end by 2 bases, with 16 bases between. Germline values: CDR1 SEHNR, CDR2 FQNEAQ (reference sequence). This CDR3 region has 15 residues. The CDR3 nucleotides are TGTGCCAGCAGCGCGTTGCAGGGAGGTACCTACGAGCAGTACTTC. Protein sequence: CASSALQGGTYEQYF.

J is TRBJ1-2 and V is TRBV6-1; no definite D call. The V gene lost 1 base and the J gene lost 4 bases, with 7 bases spanning the gap. Germline V CDR1 and CDR2: MNHNS, SASEGT. CDR3 length: 13 amino acids. CDR3 in DNA: TGTGCCAGCAGTGAAGATCCAGTCTATGGCTACACCTTC. Protein product: CASSEDPVYGYTF.

The chain is built from TRBV18 and TRBJ1-1; TRBD1 matches at 9 bases. The V and J ends lost 2 bases and 1 base, in that order; junction bases with no gene match: 26. The CDR3 has 23 residues. The germline V gene has CDR1 KGHSH and CDR2 LQKENI. For the CDR3, the DNA is TGTGCCAGCTCACCATACTCGACGCACTCCCGGGACAGGGCGGTCATCGGGAACACTGAAGCTTTCTTT. Translation gives CASSPYSTHSRDRAVIGNTEAFF.

The rearrangement links TRBV29-1 to TRBJ1-2; no clear D. V was pared by 7 bases and J by 3 bases, with 21 bases between. CDR3 length: 15 residues. Germline V lookup: CDR1 SQVTM, CDR2 ANQGSEA. The CDR3 protein is CSASTRGSIDYGYTF. DNA for the CDR3: TGCAGCGCCTCAACGCGGGGAAGTATTGACTATGGCTACACCTTC.

This clone was recorded a few times. The chain links TRBV6-4 to TRBJ2-6; possibly TRBD2 for D (5 bases). CDR3 length equals 14 residues. Germline CDR1 and CDR2: MRHNA and SNTAGT. V dropped 3 bases and J dropped 2 bases, with 5 bases sitting between them. The CDR3: CASSERAGANVLTF. Here the CDR3 DNA reads TGTGCCAGCAGTGAGAGGGCTGGGGCCAACGTCCTGACTTTC.

V usage is TRBV28 and J usage is TRBJ1-1; weak D call: TRBD1 (5 bases). V shed 4 bases and J shed 0 bases, with 15 bases lying between them. The germline gives CDR1 MDHEN, CDR2 SYDVKM. The CDR3 loop spans 16 amino acids. The CDR3 DNA reads TGTGCCAGCAGTTCTTTACAGGTACTATTGAACACTGAAGCTTTCTTT. It codes for CASSSLQVLLNTEAFF.

The chain uses TRBV6-5 and TRBJ1-2; no clear D gene. The CDR3 totals 15 residues. In germline, CDR1 is MNHEY, CDR2 SVGAGI. V lost 0 bases and J lost 8, with 16 bases in between. CDR3 sequence reads: CASSYSNTPESGYTF. The DNA for the CDR3 is TGTGCCAGCAGTTACTCGAACACTCCGGAGAGCGGCTACACCTTC.

CDR3 bases: TGTGCCAGCAGCCCAGACAGGGCTGGTAATCAGCCCCAGCATTTT. Its translation: CASSPDRAGNQPQHF. The chain uses TRBV6-5 and TRBJ1-5; 7 bases are shared with TRBD1. The V and J ends lost 6 bases and 4 bases, in that order; junction bases with no gene match: 9. This CDR3 contains 15 residues. Germline CDR1 reads MNHEY; CDR2 reads SVGAGI.

The genes are TRBV9 and TRBJ1-1; TRBD1 agrees at 7 bases. CDR1 SGDLS and CDR2 YYNGEE come from the germline V gene. The ends lost 4 bases at V and 4 bases at J; junction bases unmatched: 10. CDR3 length: 15 amino acids. The chain's CDR3 is CASSTTQGGSTEAFF. As DNA, the CDR3 is TGTGCCAGCAGCACAACTCAGGGGGGTAGCACTGAAGCTTTCTTT.

This chain joins TRBV7-9 and TRBJ2-1, with D tentatively TRBD2 (6 bases). V was trimmed by 3 bases and J by 5 bases, leaving 11 bases between them. Looked up from germline, CDR1 is SEHNR and CDR2 is FQNEAQ (reference sequence). The CDR3 is made up of 14 amino acids. CDR3 residues: CASSLEGRNNEQFF. In DNA form, the CDR3 reads TGTGCCAGCAGCTTGGAGGGACGGAACAATGAGCAGTTCTTC.

The V gene is TRBV27, the J gene TRBJ1-2; 7 positions agree with TRBD1. The CDR3 has 16 residues. After removal of 3 bases from V and 8 bases from J, the junction contained 15 bases not matched to a gene. Germline V lookup: CDR1 MNHEY, CDR2 SMNVEV (reference sequence). CDR3 in DNA: TGTGCCAGCAGTTTTTCCGGGACAGAAGAAGTGAGAGGCTACACCTTC. Its translation is CASSFSGTEEVRGYTF.

The rearrangement joins TRBV28 to TRBJ2-1, with 13 bases matching TRBD2. Germline V gives CDR1 MDHEN, CDR2 SYDVKM. The J segment lost 8 bases and the V segment lost 5 bases, leaving 6 bases of the junction unmatched. CDR3 length equals 15 residues. The CDR3, as DNA: TGTGCCAGCAGTCCGCGGACTAGCGGGAGAGATGAGCAGTTCTTC. This gives the protein CASSPRTSGRDEQFF.

The rearrangement links TRBV15 to TRBJ1-2; D ambiguous. V was pared by 0 bases and J by 2 bases, with 10 bases between. Germline lookup yields CDR1 LNHNV and CDR2 YYDKDF (reference sequence). CDR3 length: 15 residues. The CDR3, as DNA: TGTGCCACCAGCAGAGATTTGGCAGCGAACTATGGCTACACCTTC. Translation: CATSRDLAANYGYTF.

This clone was observed a few times. The chain joins TRBV4-2 to TRBJ2-6, with D possibly TRBD2 on 5 matching bases. Between the trimmed V and J ends, which lost 2 bases and 0 bases, there was a span of 5 bases. The CDR3 is made up of 15 amino acids. Germline V gene sequence: CDR1 LGHNA, CDR2 YNFKEQ. CDR3 residues: CASSQTSSGANVLTF. CDR3 in DNA: TGTGCCAGCAGCCAAACTAGCTCTGGGGCCAACGTCCTGACTTTC.

The J gene is TRBJ2-7, the V gene TRBV7-2; D gene unclear. The CDR3 is 15 amino acids. CDR1 is SGHTA, CDR2 FQGNSA, per germline. Trimming took off 2 bases at V and 2 bases at J, with 13 bases between the two ends. The CDR3 is CASSLLTNGAYEQYF. The CDR3 DNA sequence: TGTGCCAGCAGCTTATTAACGAACGGTGCCTACGAGCAGTACTTC.

The sample holds one count of this clone. The V gene is TRBV19, the J gene TRBJ2-3; D may be TRBD2 (7 bases). V lost 4 bases to trimming and J lost 5 bases, with 19 bases between them. Germline V lookup: CDR1 LNHDA, CDR2 SQIVND (reference sequence). This CDR3 is built from 16 residues. Here the CDR3 reads CASSKEGGGGRDTQYF. CDR3 DNA sequence: TGTGCCAGTAGTAAAGAGGGCGGGGGCGGGAGAGATACGCAGTATTTT.

The rearrangement links TRBV7-9 to TRBJ1-2; 7 bases map to TRBD1. V gave up 5 bases and J gave up 3 bases; unmatched junction bases: 6. Germline CDR1 reads SEHNR; CDR2 reads FQNEAQ (reference sequence). The CDR3 is made up of 14 amino acids. CDR3 bases: TGTGCCAGCAGCCAGACCGGGACAGACTATGGCTACACCTTC. Protein: CASSQTGTDYGYTF.

CDR3 sequence (DNA): TGTGCCAGCAGACCATTACTAGTCCCCGGGGAGCTGTTTTTT. Residues: CASRPLLVPGELFF. The chain uses TRBV13 and TRBJ2-2; weak D call: TRBD2 (5 bases). Germline values: CDR1 PRHDT, CDR2 FYEKMQ (reference sequence). V was trimmed by 6 bases and J by 6 bases, leaving 14 bases between them. This CDR3 contains 14 residues. The full variable domain, in which reference TRBV13 and TRBJ2-2 provide the parts outside the CDR3, is AAGVIQSPRHLIKEKRETATLKCYPIPRHDTVYWYQQGPGQDPQFLISFYEKMQSDKGSIPDRFSAQQFSDYHSELNMSSLELGDSALYFCASRPLLVPGELFFGEGSRLTVL.

By share of the sample, this clone is large. The chain recombines TRBV6-4 with TRBJ2-1; 9 positions agree with TRBD1. Trimming at V came to 6 bases and at J to 10 bases, leaving 7 bases not matched to a gene. The CDR3 has 13 residues. CDR1 is MRHNA, CDR2 SNTAGT, per germline. This chain's CDR3 is CASSRTGEGEQFF. The DNA of the CDR3 is TGTGCCAGCAGCAGGACAGGGGAGGGGGAGCAGTTCTTC.

The J gene is TRBJ2-5, the V gene TRBV9; D is undetermined. Germline CDR1 is SGDLS and CDR2 is YYNGEE. Trimming pared 4 bases from V and 5 bases from J, leaving 18 bases between. The CDR3 is 15 residues long. The CDR3 region has the DNA TGTGCCAGCAGCCCCGGGTTTGGAGTCGGTGAGACCCAGTACTTC. Translated, it gives CASSPGFGVGETQYF. Using reference TRBV9 and TRBJ2-5 for the parts outside the CDR3, the full variable domain is DSGVTQTPKHLITATGQRVTLRCSPRSGDLSVYWYQQSLDQGLQFLIQYYNGEERAKGNILERFSAQQFPDLHSELNLSSLELGDSALYFCASSPGFGVGETQYFGPGTRLLVL.